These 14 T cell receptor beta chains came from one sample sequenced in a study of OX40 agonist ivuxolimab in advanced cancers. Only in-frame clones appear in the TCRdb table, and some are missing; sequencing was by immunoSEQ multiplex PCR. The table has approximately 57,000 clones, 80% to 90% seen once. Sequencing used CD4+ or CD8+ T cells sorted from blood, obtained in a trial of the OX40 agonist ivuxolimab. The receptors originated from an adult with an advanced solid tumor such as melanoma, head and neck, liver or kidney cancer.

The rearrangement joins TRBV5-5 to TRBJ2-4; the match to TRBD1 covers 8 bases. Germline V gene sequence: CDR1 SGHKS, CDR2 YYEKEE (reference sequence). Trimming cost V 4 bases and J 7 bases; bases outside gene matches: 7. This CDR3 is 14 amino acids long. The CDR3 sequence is CASSIYRGANIQYF. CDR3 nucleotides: TGTGCCAGCAGCATCTACAGGGGGGCCAACATTCAGTACTTC. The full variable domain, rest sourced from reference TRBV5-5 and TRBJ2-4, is DAGVTQSPTHLIKTRGQQVTLRCSPISGHKSVSWYQQVLGQGPQFIFQYYEKEERGRGNFPDRFSARQFPNYSSELNVNALLLGDSALYLCASSIYRGANIQYFGAGTRLSVL.

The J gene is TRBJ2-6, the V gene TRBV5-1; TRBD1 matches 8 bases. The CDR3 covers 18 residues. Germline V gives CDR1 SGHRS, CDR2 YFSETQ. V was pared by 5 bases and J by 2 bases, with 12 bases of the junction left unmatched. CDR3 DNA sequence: TGCGCCAGCAGATCCATCACATCAGGGGGCGCTGGGGCCAACGTCCTGACTTTC. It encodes CASRSITSGGAGANVLTF.

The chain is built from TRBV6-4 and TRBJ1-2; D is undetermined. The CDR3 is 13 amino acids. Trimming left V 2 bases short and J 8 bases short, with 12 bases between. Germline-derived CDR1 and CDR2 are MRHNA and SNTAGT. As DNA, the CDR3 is TGTGCCAGCAGTGACAGTATCGGGGAGGGCTACACCTTC. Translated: CASSDSIGEGYTF.

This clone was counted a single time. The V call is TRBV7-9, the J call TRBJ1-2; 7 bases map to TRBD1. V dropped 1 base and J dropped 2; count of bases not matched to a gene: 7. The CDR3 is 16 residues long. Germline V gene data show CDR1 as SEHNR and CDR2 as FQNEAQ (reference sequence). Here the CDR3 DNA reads TGTGCCAGCAGCTTAGGCCAAGGGGGCTCGAACTATGGCTACACCTTC. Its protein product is CASSLGQGGSNYGYTF.

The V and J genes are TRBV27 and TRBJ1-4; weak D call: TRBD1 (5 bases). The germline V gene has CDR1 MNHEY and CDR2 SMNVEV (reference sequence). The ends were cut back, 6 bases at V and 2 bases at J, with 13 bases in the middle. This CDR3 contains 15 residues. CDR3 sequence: CASSSGWNTNEKLFF. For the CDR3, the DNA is TGTGCCAGCAGCTCAGGGTGGAATACTAATGAAAAACTGTTTTTT.

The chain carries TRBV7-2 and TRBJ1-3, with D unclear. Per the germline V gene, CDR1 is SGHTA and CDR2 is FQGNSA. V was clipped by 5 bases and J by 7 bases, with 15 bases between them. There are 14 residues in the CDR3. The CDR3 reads CASSARAGGNTIYF. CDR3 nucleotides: TGTGCCAGCAGCGCCCGAGCGGGAGGCAACACCATATATTTT.

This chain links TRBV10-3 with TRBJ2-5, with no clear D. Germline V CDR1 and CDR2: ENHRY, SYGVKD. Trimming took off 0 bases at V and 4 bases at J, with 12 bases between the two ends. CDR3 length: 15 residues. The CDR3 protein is CAISESWTVGETQYF. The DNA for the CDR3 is TGTGCCATCAGTGAGTCCTGGACGGTGGGAGAGACCCAGTACTTC.

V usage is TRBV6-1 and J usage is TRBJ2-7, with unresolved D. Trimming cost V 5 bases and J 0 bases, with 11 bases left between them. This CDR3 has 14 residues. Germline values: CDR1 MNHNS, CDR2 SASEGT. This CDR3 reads CASSFDMRSYEQYF. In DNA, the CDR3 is TGTGCCAGCAGTTTCGACATGCGCTCCTACGAGCAGTACTTC.

The CDR3 DNA follows: TGTGCCAGCACCCTTAGCGGGAGCTCCTACAATGAGCAGTTCTTC. Amino acid sequence: CASTLSGSSYNEQFF. This chain joins TRBV7-3 and TRBJ2-1, with TRBD2 identical over 9 bases. Germline CDR1 and CDR2: SGHTA and FQGTGA. The CDR3 contains 15 residues. With V trimmed by 7 bases and J by 0 bases, 4 bases remained unmatched.

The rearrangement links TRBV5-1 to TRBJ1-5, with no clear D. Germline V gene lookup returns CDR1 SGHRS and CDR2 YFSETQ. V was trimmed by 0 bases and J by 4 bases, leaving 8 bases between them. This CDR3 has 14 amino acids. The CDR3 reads CASSLEGSNQPQHF. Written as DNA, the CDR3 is TGCGCCAGCAGCTTGGAAGGGTCTAATCAGCCCCAGCATTTT.

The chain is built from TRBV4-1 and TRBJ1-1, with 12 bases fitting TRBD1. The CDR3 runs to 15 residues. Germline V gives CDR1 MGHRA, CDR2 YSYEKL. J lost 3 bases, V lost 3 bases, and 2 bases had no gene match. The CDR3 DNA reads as TGCGCCAGCAGCCAGGGACAGGGGGCGGACACTGAAGCTTTCTTT. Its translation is CASSQGQGADTEAFF.

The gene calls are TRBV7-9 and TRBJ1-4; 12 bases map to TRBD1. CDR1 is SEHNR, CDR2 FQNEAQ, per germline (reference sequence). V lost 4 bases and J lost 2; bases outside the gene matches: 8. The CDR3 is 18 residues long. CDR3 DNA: TGTGCCAGCAGCTGGATGGGGGGACAGGGGGCGACTAATGAAAAACTGTTTTTT. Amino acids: CASSWMGGQGATNEKLFF. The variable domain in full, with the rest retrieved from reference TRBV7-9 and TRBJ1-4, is DTGVSQNPRHKITKRGQNVTFRCDPISEHNRLYWYRQTLGQGPEFLTYFQNEAQLEKSRLLSDRFSAERPKGSFSTLEIQRTEQGDSAMYLCASSWMGGQGATNEKLFFGSGTQLSVL.

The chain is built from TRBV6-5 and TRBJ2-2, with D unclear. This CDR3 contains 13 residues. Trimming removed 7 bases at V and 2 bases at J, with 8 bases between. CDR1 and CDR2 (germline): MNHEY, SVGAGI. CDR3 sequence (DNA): TGTGCCAGCATGTGGTACAACACCGGGGAGCTGTTTTTT. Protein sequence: CASMWYNTGELFF.

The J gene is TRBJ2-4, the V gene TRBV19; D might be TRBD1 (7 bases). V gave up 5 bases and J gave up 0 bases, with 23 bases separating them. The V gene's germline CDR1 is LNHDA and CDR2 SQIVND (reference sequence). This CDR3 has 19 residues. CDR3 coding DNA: TGTGCCAGTAGTGGGGGGCCCGGGACAGACCACATAGCCAAAAACATTCAGTACTTC. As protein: CASSGGPGTDHIAKNIQYF.